The 29 T cell receptor beta chains in this list originate from one sample, sequenced in a study of blood T cell repertoires in COVID-19 (dated by TCRdb to the early 2020s). The library was obtained by the immunoSEQ multiplex PCR assay. Here the immuneACCESS table is served through TCRdb, limited to in-frame sequences with V and J called. Missing clones are a known gap in these copies; in checked studies unresolved V genes cover under half, and the rest lacks a known reason. Counted in this sample were over 250,000 clones; about 90% of them appeared once. The ten largest clonotypes hold around 1.9% of the sample. Sequenced input: PBMCs or T cells enriched from blood (not recorded which). The receptor set was obtained from a woman aged 55-69 years who had recovered from COVID-19.

The chain couples TRBV6-5 to TRBJ2-1, with 14 nucleotides matching TRBD2. The V gene end was trimmed by 5 bases and the J gene end by 8 bases; junction bases not matched to a gene: 5. Germline values: CDR1 MNHEY, CDR2 SVGAGI. This CDR3 has 15 residues. CDR3 protein: CASSRLAGGVYEQFF. DNA for the CDR3: TGTGCCAGCAGTAGACTAGCGGGAGGGGTATATGAGCAGTTCTTC.

This clone counts as medium-sized. DNA of the CDR3: TGCGCCAGCAGCTGGAGAGACAGTTCGGATGAAGCTTTCTTT. This codes for CASSWRDSSDEAFF. V gene TRBV5-1 combines with J gene TRBJ1-1; tentative D call: TRBD1 (5 bases). CDR1 and CDR2 (germline): SGHRS, YFSETQ. There are 14 residues in the CDR3. V was trimmed by 3 bases and J by 7 bases, leaving 16 bases between them. Full variable domain (missing parts from reference TRBV5-1 and TRBJ1-1): KAGVTQTPRYLIKTRGQQVTLSCSPISGHRSVSWYQQTPGQGLQFLFEYFSETQRNKGNFPGRFSGRQFSNSRSEMNVSTLELGDSALYLCASSWRDSSDEAFFGQGTRLTVV.

A word on this clone: The sample has other DNA sequences that encode this CDR3 too. The gene calls are TRBV5-1 and TRBJ1-2, with D hard to call. Per germline, CDR1 SGHRS and CDR2 YFSETQ. The CDR3 covers 12 residues. The V and J ends lost 0 bases and 4 bases respectively, with 4 bases between them. The CDR3 loop reads CASSLVGYGYTF. For the CDR3, the DNA is TGCGCCAGCAGCTTGGTCGGCTATGGCTACACCTTC.

This sequence joins TRBV6-4 and TRBJ1-5; D is ambiguous. The CDR3 has 19 residues. V lost 0 bases, J lost 2 bases, and 20 bases lay in between. CDR1 is MRHNA, CDR2 SNTAGT, per germline. Written as DNA, the CDR3 is TGTGCCAGCAGTGACTCGTCGAGCCCTACCAACTTCGGCAATCAGCCCCAGCATTTT. Translated: CASSDSSSPTNFGNQPQHF.

The chain joins TRBV28 to TRBJ1-6; D may be TRBD1 (6 bases). The germline gives CDR1 MDHEN, CDR2 SYDVKM. V lost 4 bases to trimming and J lost 0 bases, with 22 bases between them. The CDR3 runs to 20 residues. The CDR3 spells CASSSMRTEYLSSYNSPLHF. CDR3 DNA sequence: TGTGCCAGCAGTTCCATGAGGACAGAATATTTGAGCTCCTATAATTCACCCCTCCACTTT.

This rearrangement joins TRBV5-1 to TRBJ1-4; D gene unclear. The CDR3 is 15 residues long. CDR1 is SGHRS and CDR2 is YFSETQ in the germline V gene. V lost 4 bases and J lost 4, with 14 bases in between. The CDR3 bases are TGCGCCAGCAGCCTAACGGTAGCGAGTAATGAAAAACTGTTTTTT. The encoded protein is CASSLTVASNEKLFF.

The chain employs TRBV28 and TRBJ2-4, with 7 positions matching TRBD2. CDR1 and CDR2 (germline): MDHEN, SYDVKM. The ends lost 6 bases at V and 4 bases at J; junction bases unmatched: 12. This CDR3 has 16 residues. This CDR3 is CASSHSGGLLKNIQYF. CDR3 nucleotide sequence: TGTGCCAGCAGCCATTCGGGGGGACTCCTAAAAAACATTCAGTACTTC.

This rearrangement joins TRBV7-3 to TRBJ1-2; weak D call: TRBD1 (5 bases). CDR1 is SGHTA, CDR2 FQGTGA, per germline. This CDR3 comprises 13 residues. Trimming took off 3 bases at V and 4 bases at J, with 9 bases between the two ends. The CDR3 loop reads CASSFQGIYGYTF. The CDR3 DNA reads as TGTGCCAGCAGCTTTCAGGGTATCTATGGCTACACCTTC. Filled out from reference TRBV7-3 and TRBJ1-2, the complete variable domain reads GAGVSQTPSNKVTEKGKYVELRCDPISGHTALYWYRQSLGQGPEFLIYFQGTGAADDSGLPNDRFFAVRPEGSVSTLKIQRTERGDSAVYLCASSFQGIYGYTFGSGTRLTVV.

The V and J genes are TRBV5-5 and TRBJ2-5, with TRBD1 identical over 7 bases. The V and J ends lost 3 bases and 5 bases, in that order; junction bases with no gene match: 13. In germline, CDR1 is SGHKS, CDR2 YYEKEE (reference sequence). CDR3 length: 16 residues. The CDR3 region has the DNA TGTGCCAGCAGCTCGCATCTCTATACAGGGGACGAGACCCAGTACTTC. This gives the protein CASSSHLYTGDETQYF. Filled out from reference TRBV5-5 and TRBJ2-5, the complete variable domain reads DAGVTQSPTHLIKTRGQQVTLRCSPISGHKSVSWYQQVLGQGPQFIFQYYEKEERGRGNFPDRFSARQFPNYSSELNVNALLLGDSALYLCASSSHLYTGDETQYFGPGTRLLVL.

This clone has a single count. This chain links TRBV6-1 with TRBJ1-2; D unresolved. Trimming took 2 bases from V and 3 from J, leaving 7 bases between them. CDR1 and CDR2 from the germline V gene are MNHNS and SASEGT. CDR3 length: 13 residues. The CDR3 DNA follows: TGTGCCAGCAGTGAATACCAGGACTATGGCTACACCTTC. It is translated as CASSEYQDYGYTF.

The chain combines TRBV3-1 (or the pseudogene TRBV3-2) with TRBJ2-7; 12 nucleotides align to TRBD2. V dropped 3 bases and J dropped 2; count of bases not matched to a gene: 8. Germline V gives CDR1 LGHDT, CDR2 YNNKEL (reference sequence). The CDR3 has 17 residues. The CDR3 DNA reads as TGTGCCAGCAGCCACGCCGGGACTAGCGGGCACACCTACGAGCAGTACTTC. Residues: CASSHAGTSGHTYEQYF.

This clone was observed once. V and J are TRBV18 and TRBJ1-2; D is unclear. V gave up 2 bases and J gave up 0 bases, with 10 bases separating them. The CDR3 runs to 15 residues. The germline gives CDR1 KGHSH, CDR2 LQKENI. The CDR3 spells CASSPESGPNYGYTF. CDR3 nucleotide sequence: TGTGCCAGCTCACCAGAATCGGGTCCTAACTATGGCTACACCTTC.

The chain recombines TRBV7-9 with TRBJ2-6; TRBD2 might be the D (5 bases). In germline, CDR1 is SEHNR, CDR2 FQNEAQ (reference sequence). Trimming cost V 5 bases and J 2 bases, with 13 bases left between them. The CDR3 has 16 residues. The CDR3 DNA is TGTGCCAGCAGCCGAAGCGGCAGGACTGGGGCCAACGTCCTGACTTTC. Protein sequence: CASSRSGRTGANVLTF.

This chain links TRBV5-1 with TRBJ1-2; D might be TRBD1 (5 bases). Trimming shortened V by 4 bases and J by 10 bases, and 17 bases separated the two germline ends. Per the germline V gene, CDR1 is SGHRS and CDR2 is YFSETQ. CDR3 length: 13 amino acids. The CDR3 here is CASSPLEAGYYTF. CDR3 in DNA: TGCGCCAGCAGCCCATTAGAGGCAGGGTACTACACCTTC.

The table lists this clone with a few counts. Other DNA sequences in this sample translate to the same CDR3. The genes are TRBV6-1 and TRBJ1-1; no firm D call. The CDR3 is 14 amino acids. CDR1 is MNHNS, CDR2 SASEGT, per germline. Trimming took 2 bases from V and 1 from J, leaving 8 bases between them. The CDR3 here is CASSEFPGNTEAFF. CDR3 coding DNA: TGTGCCAGCAGTGAATTCCCAGGGAACACTGAAGCTTTCTTT.

The gene calls are TRBV7-2 and TRBJ2-7, with 10 bases matching TRBD1. V was pared by 5 bases and J by 5 bases, with 12 bases of the junction left unmatched. The CDR3 spans 16 residues. Germline V CDR1 and CDR2: SGHTA, FQGNSA. CDR3 nucleotides: TGTGCCAGCAGCCTGGGAGCGGGACAGGGGTCCCACGAGCAGTACTTC. Its protein product is CASSLGAGQGSHEQYF.

The CDR3: CATSDLTGRDYNEQFF. Here the CDR3 DNA reads TGTGCCACCAGTGATTTGACCGGGAGGGACTACAATGAGCAGTTCTTC. The J gene is TRBJ2-1, the V gene TRBV24-1; 8 nucleotides match TRBD2. The J segment lost 3 bases and the V segment lost 0 bases, leaving 3 bases of the junction unmatched. This CDR3 contains 16 residues. Germline CDR1 and CDR2: KGHDR and SFDVKD.

The genes are TRBV7-9 and TRBJ2-1; D unresolved. Trimming removed 7 bases from V and 5 bases from J, with 12 bases in between. The CDR3 contains 13 residues. Germline V gene lookup returns CDR1 SEHNR and CDR2 FQNEAQ (reference sequence). The CDR3, as DNA: TGTGCCAGCACCCCTTCGAGCGACAATGAGCAGTTCTTC. Encoded protein: CASTPSSDNEQFF.

In this sample, this clone turned up a few times. The chain is built from TRBV5-4 and TRBJ2-7; 10 bases line up with TRBD1. V was clipped by 3 bases and J by 6 bases; unmatched bases: 6. The CDR3 covers 14 residues. Germline V CDR1 and CDR2: SGHNT, YYREEE (reference sequence). CDR3 amino acids: CASSSPGQGSEQYF. The CDR3 DNA follows: TGTGCCAGCAGCTCTCCGGGACAGGGGAGCGAGCAGTACTTC.

This clone was seen a single time. This chain links TRBV6-2 or TRBV6-3 with TRBJ2-2; D possibly corresponds to TRBD2 (5 bases). Trimming cost V 2 bases and J 7 bases, with 11 bases left between them. The CDR3 has 14 amino acids. Germline-derived CDR1 and CDR2 are MNHEY and SVGEGT. The CDR3 bases are TGTGCCAGCAGTTACAGGGCGAGGGACGGGGAGCTGTTTTTT. Residues: CASSYRARDGELFF.

The chain links TRBV28 to TRBJ2-7; tentative D call: TRBD2 (6 bases). Looked up from germline, CDR1 is MDHEN and CDR2 is SYDVKM. The CDR3 has 15 amino acids. Trimming left V 4 bases short and J 5 bases short, with 18 bases between. Written as DNA, the CDR3 is TGTGCCAGCAGTTCGGGGGTTTACCCGTTAAACGAGCAGTACTTC. Translation gives CASSSGVYPLNEQYF.

The chain has TRBV5-1 and TRBJ2-1, with 9 bases identical to TRBD1. V shed 4 bases and J 0 bases; nucleotides not matched to a gene: 2. This CDR3 has 15 residues. The V gene's germline CDR1 is SGHRS and CDR2 YFSETQ. The CDR3 DNA follows: TGCGCCAGCAGCCAGACAGGGGGCTCCTACAATGAGCAGTTCTTC. Translated, it gives CASSQTGGSYNEQFF. The whole variable domain, remainder taken from reference TRBV5-1 and TRBJ2-1, is KAGVTQTPRYLIKTRGQQVTLSCSPISGHRSVSWYQQTPGQGLQFLFEYFSETQRNKGNFPGRFSGRQFSNSRSEMNVSTLELGDSALYLCASSQTGGSYNEQFFGPGTRLTVL.

The chain joins TRBV4-1 to TRBJ1-1; 7 bases map to TRBD1. V was clipped by 1 base and J by 1 base; unmatched bases: 6. Germline V CDR1 and CDR2: MGHRA, YSYEKL. This CDR3 comprises 16 residues. CDR3 nucleotides: TGCGCCAGCAGCCAAGGCCCAGGGGGAAAGAACACTGAAGCTTTCTTT. It specifies CASSQGPGGKNTEAFF.

The V gene is TRBV3-1 (or the pseudogene TRBV3-2), the J gene TRBJ2-3; 11 positions agree with TRBD2. Germline CDR1 is LGHDT and CDR2 is YNNKEL (reference sequence). The CDR3 extends over 16 amino acids. The V segment lost 1 base and the J segment 4 bases; nucleotides outside the gene matches: 4. This CDR3 reads CASSQGVAGGPDTQYF. The CDR3 nucleotides are TGTGCCAGCAGCCAAGGGGTAGCGGGGGGGCCAGATACGCAGTATTTT.

This clone was counted a few times. The V gene is TRBV3-1 (or the pseudogene TRBV3-2), the J gene TRBJ1-2; D is unclear. Germline V gene sequence: CDR1 LGHDT, CDR2 YNNKEL (reference sequence). Deletions cut 0 bases from V and 8 bases from J, with 16 bases between. The CDR3 has 15 amino acids. CDR3 loop: CASSQDRPERLGYTF. The CDR3, as DNA: TGTGCCAGCAGCCAAGATCGGCCAGAGCGTCTCGGCTACACCTTC.

The chain employs TRBV28 and TRBJ2-7; D call uncertain. With 8 bases removed from V and 3 bases from J, the gap between germline ends came to 14 bases. Germline V gene data show CDR1 as MDHEN and CDR2 as SYDVKM. The CDR3 is 13 amino acids. The CDR3 DNA reads TGTGCCAGCCAGCATCCGGCGGTCTACGAGCAGTACTTC. Translation gives CASQHPAVYEQYF. The full variable domain, in which reference TRBV28 and TRBJ2-7 provide the parts outside the CDR3, is DVKVTQSSRYLVKRTGEKVFLECVQDMDHENMFWYRQDPGLGLRLIYFSYDVKMKEKGDIPEGYSVSREKKERFSLILESASTNQTSMYLCASQHPAVYEQYFGPGTRLTVT.

V and J are TRBV6-5 and TRBJ1-5; D remains unclear. This CDR3 is 14 amino acids long. CDR1 and CDR2 from the germline V gene are MNHEY and SVGAGI. V lost 2 bases to trimming and J lost 5 bases, with 10 bases between them. The CDR3, as DNA: TGTGCCAGCAGTTACGCTTCGTCGGATCAGCCCCAGCATTTT. This codes for CASSYASSDQPQHF.

The gene calls are TRBV27 and TRBJ1-6; D ambiguous. The CDR3 covers 13 residues. Trimming shortened V by 5 bases and J by 14 bases, and 16 bases separated the two germline ends. Germline values: CDR1 MNHEY, CDR2 SMNVEV (reference sequence). The CDR3 sequence: CASSPHQFVTLHF. CDR3 nucleotide sequence: TGTGCCAGCAGTCCGCACCAGTTTGTAACCCTCCACTTT.

On this clone itself: This same CDR3 is encoded by further DNA sequences in the sample. The V call is TRBV28, the J call TRBJ1-4; tentatively, D is TRBD1 (5 bases). Germline CDR1 and CDR2: MDHEN and SYDVKM. V was cut by 6 bases and J by 0 bases, with 11 bases left in between. This CDR3 region has 15 residues. The CDR3 is CASSSPGATNEKLFF. DNA of the CDR3: TGTGCCAGCAGCTCCCCGGGGGCAACTAATGAAAAACTGTTTTTT.